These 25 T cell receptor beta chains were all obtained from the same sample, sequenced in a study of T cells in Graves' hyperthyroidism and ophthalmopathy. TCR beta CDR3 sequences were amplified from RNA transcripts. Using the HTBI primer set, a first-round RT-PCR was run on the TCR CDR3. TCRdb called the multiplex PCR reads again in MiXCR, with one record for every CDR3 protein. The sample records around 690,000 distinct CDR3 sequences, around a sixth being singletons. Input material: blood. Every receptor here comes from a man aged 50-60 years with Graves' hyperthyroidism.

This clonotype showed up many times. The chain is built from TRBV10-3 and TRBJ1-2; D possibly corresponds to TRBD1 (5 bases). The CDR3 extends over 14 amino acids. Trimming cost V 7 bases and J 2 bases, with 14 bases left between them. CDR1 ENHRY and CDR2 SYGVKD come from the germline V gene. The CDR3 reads CAINSRDLNYGYTF. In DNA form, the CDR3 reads TGTGCCATCAATTCCCGGGACCTGAACTATGGCTACACCTTC.

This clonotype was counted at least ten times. CDR3 DNA: TGTGCCAGCAGTCAAGGGACCTCCTACGAGCAGTACTTC. Translating it yields CASSQGTSYEQYF. The V call is TRBV27, the J call TRBJ2-7; the D call may be TRBD1 or TRBD2 (5 bases each). The germline CDR1 and CDR2 sequences are MNHEY and SMNVEV (reference sequence). Trimming removed 5 bases from V and 0 bases from J, with 8 bases in between. The CDR3 covers 13 residues.

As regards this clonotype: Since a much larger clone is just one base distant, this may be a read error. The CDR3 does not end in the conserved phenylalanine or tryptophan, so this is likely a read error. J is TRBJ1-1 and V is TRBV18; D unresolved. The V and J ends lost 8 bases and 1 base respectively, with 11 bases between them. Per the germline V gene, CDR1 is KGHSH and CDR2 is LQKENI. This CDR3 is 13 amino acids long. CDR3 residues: CASELVANTEAFL. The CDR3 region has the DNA TGTGCCAGCGAACTAGTTGCGAACACTGAAGCTTTCCTT.

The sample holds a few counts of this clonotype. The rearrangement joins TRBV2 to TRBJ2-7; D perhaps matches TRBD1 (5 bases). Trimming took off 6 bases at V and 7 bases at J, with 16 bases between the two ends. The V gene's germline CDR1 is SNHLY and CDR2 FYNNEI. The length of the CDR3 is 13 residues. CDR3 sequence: CASRITGMGEQYF. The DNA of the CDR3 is TGTGCCAGCAGGATTACAGGAATGGGGGAGCAGTACTTC.

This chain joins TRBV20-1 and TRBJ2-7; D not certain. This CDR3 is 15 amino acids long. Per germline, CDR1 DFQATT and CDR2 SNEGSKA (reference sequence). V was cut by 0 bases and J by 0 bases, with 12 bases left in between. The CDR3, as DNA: TGCAGTGCTAGAGATCTGTACAAACACTCCTACGAGCAGTACTTC. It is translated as CSARDLYKHSYEQYF.

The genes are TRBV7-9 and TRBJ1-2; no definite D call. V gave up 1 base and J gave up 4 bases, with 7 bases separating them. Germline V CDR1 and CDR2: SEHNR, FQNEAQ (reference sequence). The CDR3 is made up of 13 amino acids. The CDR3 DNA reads TGTGCCAGCAGCTTAGAAGAGGGCTATGGCTACACCTTC. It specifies CASSLEEGYGYTF.

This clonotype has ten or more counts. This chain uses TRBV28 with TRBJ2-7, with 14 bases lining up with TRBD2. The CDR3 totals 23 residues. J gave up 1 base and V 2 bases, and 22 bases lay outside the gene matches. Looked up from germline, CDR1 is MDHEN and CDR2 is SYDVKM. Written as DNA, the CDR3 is TGTGCCAGCAGTTTACCCTTCCGACTAGCGGGAGGGCCGCGAGTATCTGGGTCCTACGAGCAGTACTTC. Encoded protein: CASSLPFRLAGGPRVSGSYEQYF.

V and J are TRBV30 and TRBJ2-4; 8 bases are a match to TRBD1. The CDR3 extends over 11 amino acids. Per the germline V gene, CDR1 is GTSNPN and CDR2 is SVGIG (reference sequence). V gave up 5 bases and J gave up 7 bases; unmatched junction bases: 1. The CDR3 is CAWGQGNIQYF. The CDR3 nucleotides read TGTGCCTGGGGACAGGGTAACATTCAGTACTTC. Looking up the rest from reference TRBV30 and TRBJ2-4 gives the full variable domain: SQTIHQWPATLVQPVGSPLSLECTVEGTSNPNLYWYRQAAGRGLQLLFYSVGIGQISSEVPQNLSASRPQDRQFILSSKKLLLSDSGFYLCAWGQGNIQYFGAGTRLSVL.

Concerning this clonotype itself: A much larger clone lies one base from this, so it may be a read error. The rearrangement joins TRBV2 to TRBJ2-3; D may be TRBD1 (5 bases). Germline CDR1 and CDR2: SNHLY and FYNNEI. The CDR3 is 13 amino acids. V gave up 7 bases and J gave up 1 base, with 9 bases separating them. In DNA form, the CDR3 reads TGTGCCAGCATAGACAGCCGCACAGATACGCAGTATTTT. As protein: CASIDSRTDTQYF.

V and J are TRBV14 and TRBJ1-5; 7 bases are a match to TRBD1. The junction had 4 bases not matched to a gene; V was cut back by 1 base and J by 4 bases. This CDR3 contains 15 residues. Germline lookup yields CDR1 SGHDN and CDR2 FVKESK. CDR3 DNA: TGTGCCAGCAGCCAAGCCAGGGGACAGAATCAGCCCCAGCATTTT. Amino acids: CASSQARGQNQPQHF. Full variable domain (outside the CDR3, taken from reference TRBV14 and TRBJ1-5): EAGVTQFPSHSVIEKGQTVTLRCDPISGHDNLYWYRRVMGKEIKFLLHFVKESKQDESGMPNNRFLAERTGGTYSTLKVQPAELEDSGVYFCASSQARGQNQPQHFGDGTRLSIL.

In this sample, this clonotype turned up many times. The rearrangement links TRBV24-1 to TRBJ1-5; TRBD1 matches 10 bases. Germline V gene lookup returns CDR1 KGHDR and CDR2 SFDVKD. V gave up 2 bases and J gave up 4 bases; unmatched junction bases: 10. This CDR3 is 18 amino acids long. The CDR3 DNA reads TGTGCCACCAGTGATTCCCGGGACAGGGGCCTCACTAATCAGCCCCAGCATTTT. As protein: CATSDSRDRGLTNQPQHF.

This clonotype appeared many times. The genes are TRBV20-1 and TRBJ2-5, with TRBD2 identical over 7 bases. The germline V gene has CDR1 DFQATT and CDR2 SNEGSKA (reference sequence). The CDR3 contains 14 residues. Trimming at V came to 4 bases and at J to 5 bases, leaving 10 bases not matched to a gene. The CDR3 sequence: CSAIPSGLTETQYF. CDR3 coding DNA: TGCAGTGCTATCCCTAGCGGCCTAACGGAGACCCAGTACTTC.

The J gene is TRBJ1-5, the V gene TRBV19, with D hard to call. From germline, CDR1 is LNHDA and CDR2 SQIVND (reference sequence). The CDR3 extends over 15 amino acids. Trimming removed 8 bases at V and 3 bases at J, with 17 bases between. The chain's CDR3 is CASDGRRDDNQPQHF. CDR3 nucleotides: TGTGCCAGTGATGGGAGAAGAGACGACAATCAGCCCCAGCATTTT.

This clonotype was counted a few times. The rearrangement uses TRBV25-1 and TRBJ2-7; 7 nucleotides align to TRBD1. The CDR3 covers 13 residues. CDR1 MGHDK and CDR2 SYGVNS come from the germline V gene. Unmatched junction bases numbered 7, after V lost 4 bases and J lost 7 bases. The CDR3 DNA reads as TGTGCCAGCAGTGTGGCGAGGGGGCGTGAGCAGTACTTC. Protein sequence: CASSVARGREQYF.

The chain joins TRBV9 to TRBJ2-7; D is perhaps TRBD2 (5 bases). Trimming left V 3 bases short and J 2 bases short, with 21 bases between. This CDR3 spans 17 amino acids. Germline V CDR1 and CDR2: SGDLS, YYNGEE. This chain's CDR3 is CASSESFGVAQPYEQYF. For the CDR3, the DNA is TGTGCCAGCAGCGAGAGCTTCGGGGTAGCGCAACCCTACGAGCAGTACTTC.

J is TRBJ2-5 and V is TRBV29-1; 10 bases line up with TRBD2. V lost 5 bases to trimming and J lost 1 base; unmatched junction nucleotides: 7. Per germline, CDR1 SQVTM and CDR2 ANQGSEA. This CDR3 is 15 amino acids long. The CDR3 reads CSVIPAGGSQETQYF. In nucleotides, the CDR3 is TGCAGCGTTATCCCAGCGGGAGGGTCCCAAGAGACCCAGTACTTC.

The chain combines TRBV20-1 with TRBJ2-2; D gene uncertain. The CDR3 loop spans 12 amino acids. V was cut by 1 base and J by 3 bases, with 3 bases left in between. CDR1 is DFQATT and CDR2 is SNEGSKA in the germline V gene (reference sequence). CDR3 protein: CSARGDTGELFF. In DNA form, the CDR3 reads TGCAGTGCTAGAGGGGACACCGGGGAGCTGTTTTTT.

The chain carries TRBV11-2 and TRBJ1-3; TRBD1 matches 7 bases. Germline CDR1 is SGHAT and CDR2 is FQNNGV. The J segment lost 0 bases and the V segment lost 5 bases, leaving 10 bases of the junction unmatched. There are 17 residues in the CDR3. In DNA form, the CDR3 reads TGTGCCAGCAGCCGAAAGGGACAGATGATCTCTGGAAACACCATATATTTT. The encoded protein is CASSRKGQMISGNTIYF. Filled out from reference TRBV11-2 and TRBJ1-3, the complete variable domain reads EAGVAQSPRYKIIEKRQSVAFWCNPISGHATLYWYQQILGQGPKLLIQFQNNGVVDDSQLPKDRFSAERLKGVDSTLKIQPAKLEDSAVYLCASSRKGQMISGNTIYFGEGSWLTVV.

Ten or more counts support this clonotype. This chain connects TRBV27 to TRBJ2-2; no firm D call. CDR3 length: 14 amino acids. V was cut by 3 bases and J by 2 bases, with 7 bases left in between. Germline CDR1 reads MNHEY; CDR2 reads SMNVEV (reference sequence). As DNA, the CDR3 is TGTGCCAGCAGTTTTACTCCCAACACCGGGGAGCTGTTTTTT. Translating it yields CASSFTPNTGELFF.

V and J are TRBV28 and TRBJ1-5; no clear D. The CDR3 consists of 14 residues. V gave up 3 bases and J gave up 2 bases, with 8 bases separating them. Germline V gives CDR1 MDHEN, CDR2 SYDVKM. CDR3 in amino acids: CASSFVRGNQPQHF. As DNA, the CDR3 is TGTGCCAGCAGTTTCGTCAGAGGCAATCAGCCCCAGCATTTT.

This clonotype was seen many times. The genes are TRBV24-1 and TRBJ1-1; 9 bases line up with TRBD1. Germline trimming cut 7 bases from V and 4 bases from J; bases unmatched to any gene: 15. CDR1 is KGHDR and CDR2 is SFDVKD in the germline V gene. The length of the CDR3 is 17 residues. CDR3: CATSSGGTGIGGTEAFF. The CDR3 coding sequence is TGTGCCACCAGCTCTGGCGGGACAGGGATTGGAGGCACTGAAGCTTTCTTT.

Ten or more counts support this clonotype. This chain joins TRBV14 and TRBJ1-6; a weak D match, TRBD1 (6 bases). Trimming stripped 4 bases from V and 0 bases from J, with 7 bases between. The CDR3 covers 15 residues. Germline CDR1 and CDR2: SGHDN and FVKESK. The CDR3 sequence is CASSRDNSYNSPLHF. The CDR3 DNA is TGTGCCAGCAGCCGGGACAACTCCTATAATTCACCCCTCCACTTT.

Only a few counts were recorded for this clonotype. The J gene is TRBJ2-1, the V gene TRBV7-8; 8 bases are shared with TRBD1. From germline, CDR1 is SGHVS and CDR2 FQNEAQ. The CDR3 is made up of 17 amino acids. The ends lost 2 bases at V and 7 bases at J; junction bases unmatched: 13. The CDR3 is CASSLSAGGKWVNEQFF. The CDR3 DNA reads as TGTGCCAGCAGCTTATCGGCAGGGGGCAAATGGGTTAATGAGCAGTTCTTC.

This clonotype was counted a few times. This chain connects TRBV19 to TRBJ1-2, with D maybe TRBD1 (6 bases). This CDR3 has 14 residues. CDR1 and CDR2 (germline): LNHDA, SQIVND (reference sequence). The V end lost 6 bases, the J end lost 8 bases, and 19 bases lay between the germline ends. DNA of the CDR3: TGTGCCAGTAGCCCAAGGAGCGGGGGCAGGGGCTACACCTTC. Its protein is CASSPRSGGRGYTF.

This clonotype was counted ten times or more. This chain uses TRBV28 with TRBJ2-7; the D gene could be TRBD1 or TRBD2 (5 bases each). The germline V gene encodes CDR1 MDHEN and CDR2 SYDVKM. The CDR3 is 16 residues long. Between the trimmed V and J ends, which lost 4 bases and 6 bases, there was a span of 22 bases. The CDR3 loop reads CASSSPSSSRGSEQYF. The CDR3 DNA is TGTGCCAGCAGTTCGCCGTCTAGCAGTAGGGGCTCCGAGCAGTACTTC.